These 14 T cell receptor beta chains were all obtained from the same sample, sequenced in a study of shared clonotypes between healthy human individuals. Repertoires were generated with immunoSEQ multiplex PCR, while TCRdb's copy carries only in-frame clones and drops some. The profile covers roughly 760,000 clones, with over 65% appearing a single time and roughly 1.7% taken by the ten largest. What was sequenced was memory CD4+ T cells sorted from blood. Subset reported: CD45RA-negative fraction. Source of these receptors: a woman aged 25 to 39 in good health.

This clone was observed a few times. V is TRBV25-1 and J is TRBJ2-3, with 7 bases aligning to TRBD1. The junction had 8 bases not matched to a gene; V was cut back by 5 bases and J by 0 bases. Germline assignment: CDR1 MGHDK and CDR2 SYGVNS. The CDR3 is 16 residues long. The CDR3 sequence: CASSPRQGDSTDTQYF. CDR3 DNA: TGTGCCAGCAGTCCGCGGCAGGGGGATAGCACAGATACGCAGTATTTT.

The J gene is TRBJ2-1, the V gene TRBV19, with D tentatively TRBD2 (5 bases). Germline lookup yields CDR1 LNHDA and CDR2 SQIVND (reference sequence). This CDR3 has 12 amino acids. The V end was cut by 5 bases, the J end by 9 bases, with 11 bases between. CDR3 loop: CASSPGRGEQFF. CDR3 coding DNA: TGTGCCAGTAGTCCGGGGAGAGGTGAGCAGTTCTTC.

V usage is TRBV4-1 and J usage is TRBJ2-7; D unresolved. The V gene's germline CDR1 is MGHRA and CDR2 YSYEKL. CDR3 size: 15 residues. Deletions cut 4 bases from V and 0 bases from J, with 13 bases between. This CDR3 is CASSPNAVSSYEQYF. Written as DNA, the CDR3 is TGCGCCAGCAGCCCCAACGCGGTGAGCTCCTACGAGCAGTACTTC.

The chain has TRBV6-5 and TRBJ1-4; the match to TRBD1 covers 10 bases. Losses at the gene ends were 5 bases for V and 7 bases for J; bases not matched to a gene: 7. Germline V gives CDR1 MNHEY, CDR2 SVGAGI. CDR3 length equals 15 residues. CDR3 sequence reads: CASSTRQGAGEKLFF. The CDR3 coding sequence is TGTGCCAGCAGTACCAGACAGGGGGCGGGTGAAAAACTGTTTTTT.

This chain connects TRBV28 to TRBJ1-5, with 8 bases lining up with TRBD1. The CDR3 is 16 residues long. Unmatched junction bases numbered 10, after V lost 5 bases and J lost 4 bases. Germline lookup yields CDR1 MDHEN and CDR2 SYDVKM. The CDR3 loop reads CASSVPQGGSNQPQHF. CDR3 nucleotides: TGTGCCAGCAGTGTCCCACAGGGGGGATCTAATCAGCCCCAGCATTTT.

The rearrangement uses TRBV9 and TRBJ1-6, with TRBD1 identical over 10 bases. V was pared by 3 bases and J by 9 bases, with 12 bases of the junction left unmatched. The CDR3 sequence is 17 residues long. Germline V CDR1 and CDR2: SGDLS, YYNGEE. The CDR3 protein is CASSGGGGGQGSSPLHF. DNA for the CDR3: TGTGCCAGCAGCGGCGGAGGCGGGGGACAGGGGTCTTCACCCCTCCACTTT.

The rearrangement joins TRBV15 to TRBJ2-7; TRBD2 aligns across 8 bases. Germline CDR1 LNHNV, CDR2 YYDKDF (reference sequence). This CDR3 is built from 19 residues. The ends lost 11 bases at V and 0 bases at J; junction bases unmatched: 24. For the CDR3, the DNA is TGTGCCGATAGCGGGGATAGCGGGTCCGAGAGCCTTAGCTCCTACGAGCAGTACTTC. This gives the protein CADSGDSGSESLSSYEQYF.

The chain uses TRBV18 and TRBJ2-7, with TRBD2 as a possible D gene (5 bases). Germline assignment: CDR1 KGHSH and CDR2 LQKENI. This CDR3 spans 12 amino acids. V shed 5 bases and J shed 0 bases, with 5 bases lying between them. The CDR3 DNA sequence: TGTGCCAGCTCAGGGAGCTCCTACGAGCAGTACTTC. Protein: CASSGSSYEQYF. Together with reference TRBV18 and TRBJ2-7, the CDR3 gives the full variable domain: NAGVMQNPRHLVRRRGQEARLRCSPMKGHSHVYWYRQLPEEGLKFMVYLQKENIIDESGMPKERFSAEFPKEGPSILRIQQVVRGDSAAYFCASSGSSYEQYFGPGTRLTVT.

The chain joins TRBV10-1 to TRBJ2-4; D ambiguous. V shed 0 bases and J shed 0 bases, with 9 bases lying between them. The CDR3 consists of 16 residues. CDR1 WNHNN and CDR2 SYGVQD come from the germline V gene (reference sequence). The DNA for the CDR3 is TGCGCCAGCAGTGAGTCCGGCGAAAGAGCCAAAAACATTCAGTACTTC. Translating gives CASSESGERAKNIQYF.

The chain carries TRBV4-1 and TRBJ1-1; possibly TRBD1 for D (5 bases). The germline gives CDR1 MGHRA, CDR2 YSYEKL. The CDR3 covers 16 residues. The V and J ends lost 0 bases and 5 bases respectively, with 16 bases between them. The CDR3 region has the DNA TGCGCCAGCAGCCAAGATCAACGGGGGGGGAGGACTGAAGCTTTCTTT. As protein: CASSQDQRGGRTEAFF.

Regarding this clone: In the same sample, other DNA sequences code for this CDR3. This chain's CDR3 is CASSSGQGYEQYF. The CDR3 nucleotides are TGCGCCAGCAGCTCCGGACAGGGATACGAGCAGTACTTC. The chain joins TRBV5-1 to TRBJ2-7, with 8 nucleotides matching TRBD1. The germline V gene encodes CDR1 SGHRS and CDR2 YFSETQ. V shed 3 bases and J 4 bases; nucleotides not matched to a gene: 3. This CDR3 comprises 13 residues.

This chain uses TRBV5-4 with TRBJ2-1, with D maybe TRBD2 (5 bases). The CDR3 sequence is 15 residues long. CDR1 SGHNT and CDR2 YYREEE come from the germline V gene (reference sequence). V lost 3 bases and J lost 4, with 14 bases in between. CDR3 protein: CASSYSSSGYNEQFF. The CDR3 bases are TGTGCCAGCAGCTATTCTAGCTCGGGGTACAATGAGCAGTTCTTC.

This clone was detected only a few times. The genes are TRBV27 and TRBJ2-7, with D unclear. V was pared by 2 bases and J by 0 bases, with 14 bases between. The V gene's germline CDR1 is MNHEY and CDR2 SMNVEV (reference sequence). The CDR3 sequence is 16 residues long. In DNA, the CDR3 is TGTGCCAGCAGTTTAGTCCAGCTTTCGAGCTCCTACGAGCAGTACTTC. Encoded protein: CASSLVQLSSSYEQYF.

The chain is built from TRBV6-1 and TRBJ2-7; 10 bases agree with TRBD1. V was pared by 3 bases and J by 4 bases, with 3 bases of the junction left unmatched. This CDR3 is 14 amino acids long. Germline values: CDR1 MNHNS, CDR2 SASEGT. The CDR3 here is CASSEGQGTYEQYF. Here the CDR3 DNA reads TGTGCCAGCAGTGAGGGACAGGGGACGTACGAGCAGTACTTC.